The 27 T cell receptor beta chains given below trace back to one sample, sequenced in a study of PD-1 blockade in classical Hodgkin lymphoma. The patients all showed relapse after autologous stem cell transplantation, while their brentuximab vedotin exposure varied. Out of thawed PBMCs, magnetic negative selection purified CD4+ T cells. Assay: immunoSEQ multiplex PCR; the TCRdb copy retains only in-frame clones and omits some. This sample has 30,000 or so clones, with roughly 90% found just once. Sequences were derived from CD4+ T cells from blood, sampled at baseline. The receptors stem from a human donor with classical Hodgkin lymphoma.

This rearrangement joins TRBV5-1 to TRBJ2-3; the match to TRBD1 covers 9 bases. With V trimmed by 5 bases and J by 3 bases, 7 bases remained unmatched. CDR1 is SGHRS, CDR2 YFSETQ, per germline. The CDR3 sequence is 15 residues long. The CDR3 loop is CASSLQGARTDTQYF. The CDR3 DNA sequence: TGCGCCAGCAGTCTACAGGGGGCGAGGACAGATACGCAGTATTTT.

The rearrangement links TRBV10-3 to TRBJ2-4; D not resolved. Germline assignment: CDR1 ENHRY and CDR2 SYGVKD. The V and J ends lost 2 bases and 9 bases respectively, with 8 bases between them. The CDR3 is made up of 12 amino acids. Written as DNA, the CDR3 is TGTGCCATCAGTGAGCTGGGTGGCATTCAGTACTTC. This codes for CAISELGGIQYF.

The chain recombines TRBV7-8 with TRBJ2-4, with 9 positions matching TRBD2. Germline V gives CDR1 SGHVS, CDR2 FQNEAQ. The CDR3 contains 18 residues. V lost 5 bases to trimming and J lost 0 bases; unmatched junction nucleotides: 11. The CDR3 sequence: CASSPSGRTPAAKNIQYF. CDR3 bases: TGTGCCAGCAGCCCCAGCGGGAGGACCCCAGCAGCCAAAAACATTCAGTACTTC.

The V gene is TRBV6-5, the J gene TRBJ1-5; D not certain. Germline V gives CDR1 MNHEY, CDR2 SVGAGI. The CDR3 totals 13 residues. Trimming left V 2 bases short and J 6 bases short, with 8 bases between. The CDR3 reads CASSYGRSQPQHF. Written as DNA, the CDR3 is TGTGCCAGCAGTTACGGACGAAGTCAGCCCCAGCATTTT.

The chain couples TRBV5-1 to TRBJ2-7, with D perhaps given as TRBD1 or TRBD2 (5 bases each). V was clipped by 4 bases and J by 9 bases, with 20 bases between them. The germline CDR1 and CDR2 sequences are SGHRS and YFSETQ. The CDR3 runs to 14 residues. CDR3 region: CASSMGDGSLRQYF. For the CDR3, the DNA is TGCGCCAGCAGCATGGGGGACGGATCCCTCAGGCAGTACTTC.

The V and J genes are TRBV4-1 and TRBJ1-2; D may be TRBD1 (5 bases). Trimming removed 1 base at V and 4 bases at J, with 13 bases between. Germline-derived CDR1 and CDR2 are MGHRA and YSYEKL. The CDR3 has 15 amino acids. The CDR3 loop reads CASSQGQGEFYGYTF. DNA of the CDR3: TGCGCCAGCAGCCAAGGGCAGGGCGAGTTCTATGGCTACACCTTC.

The rearrangement links TRBV9 to TRBJ2-7; 9 nucleotides agree with TRBD2. Per the germline V gene, CDR1 is SGDLS and CDR2 is YYNGEE. This CDR3 has 15 residues. After removal of 0 bases from V and 7 bases from J, the junction contained 8 bases not matched to a gene. Here the CDR3 reads CASSVGGGRAGEQYF. CDR3 coding DNA: TGTGCCAGCAGCGTAGGAGGCGGGAGGGCCGGGGAGCAGTACTTC.

V and J are TRBV2 and TRBJ1-5; D is undetermined. CDR1 is SNHLY and CDR2 is FYNNEI in the germline V gene. V was trimmed by 4 bases and J by 3 bases, leaving 16 bases between them. CDR3 length: 16 amino acids. The CDR3 spells CASSVEGGGTNQPQHF. Written as DNA, the CDR3 is TGTGCCAGCAGTGTTGAGGGAGGTGGCACCAATCAGCCCCAGCATTTT.

The chain uses TRBV19 and TRBJ2-7, with a tentative D call TRBD2 (6 bases). From germline, CDR1 is LNHDA and CDR2 SQIVND (reference sequence). The CDR3 runs 16 residues. The germline V and J ends were trimmed by 5 bases and 6 bases, with 23 bases remaining between them. CDR3 DNA sequence: TGTGCCAGTAGTGTACCGGGGGTGGCAAGAACGTCCGAGCAGTACTTC. Residues: CASSVPGVARTSEQYF.

The V gene is TRBV27, the J gene TRBJ1-4; D might be TRBD1 (6 bases). Trimming took 1 base from V and 6 from J, leaving 9 bases between them. This CDR3 has 14 residues. Germline loops: CDR1 MNHEY, CDR2 SMNVEV (reference sequence). CDR3 sequence: CASSLWDNDEKLFF. The CDR3 DNA follows: TGTGCCAGCAGTTTATGGGACAACGATGAAAAACTGTTTTTT. Together with reference TRBV27 and TRBJ1-4, the CDR3 gives the full variable domain: EAQVTQNPRYLITVTGKKLTVTCSQNMNHEYMSWYRQDPGLGLRQIYYSMNVEVTDKGDVPEGYKVSRKEKRNFPLILESPSPNQTSLYFCASSLWDNDEKLFFGSGTQLSVL.

The chain joins TRBV30 to TRBJ2-7; no reliable D call. CDR1 and CDR2 from the germline V gene are GTSNPN and SVGIG (reference sequence). The CDR3 has 13 residues. V lost 2 bases and J lost 4, with 12 bases in between. The CDR3 DNA is TGTGCCTGGAGTACCCAAGGGATATACGAGCAGTACTTC. Protein product: CAWSTQGIYEQYF.

The chain joins TRBV28 to TRBJ2-2; TRBD2 agrees at 12 bases. The trim removed 6 bases at V and 1 base at J, leaving 6 bases unmatched. The length of the CDR3 is 17 residues. Germline V CDR1 and CDR2: MDHEN, SYDVKM. CDR3 sequence (DNA): TGTGCCAGCAGCCGGGGACTAGCGGGCTGGAACACCGGGGAGCTGTTTTTT. It encodes CASSRGLAGWNTGELFF. Drawing the rest from reference TRBV28 and TRBJ2-2, the complete variable domain is DVKVTQSSRYLVKRTGEKVFLECVQDMDHENMFWYRQDPGLGLRLIYFSYDVKMKEKGDIPEGYSVSREKKERFSLILESASTNQTSMYLCASSRGLAGWNTGELFFGEGSRLTVL.

The chain has TRBV2 and TRBJ1-1; 8 bases fit TRBD1. CDR3 length: 15 amino acids. From germline, CDR1 is SNHLY and CDR2 FYNNEI. Trimming cost V 3 bases and J 7 bases; bases outside gene matches: 10. In DNA, the CDR3 is TGTGCCAGCAGTGATGGGGGTCAGGGGGCGTATGAAGCTTTCTTT. Amino acid sequence: CASSDGGQGAYEAFF.

This sequence joins TRBV28 and TRBJ2-7; either TRBD1 or TRBD2 may supply D (6 bases each). Trimming left V 5 bases short and J 0 bases short, with 14 bases between. Germline V gene data show CDR1 as MDHEN and CDR2 as SYDVKM. This CDR3 has 15 amino acids. The CDR3 sequence: CASSAEAGHSYEQYF. The DNA of the CDR3 is TGTGCCAGCAGTGCCGAGGCGGGACACTCCTACGAGCAGTACTTC.

The chain couples TRBV19 to TRBJ2-7, with TRBD2 identical over 10 bases. Germline CDR1 reads LNHDA; CDR2 reads SQIVND (reference sequence). V was pared by 5 bases and J by 4 bases, with 23 bases of the junction left unmatched. The CDR3 has 20 residues. CDR3 DNA sequence: TGTGCCAGTAGTCCAACCCCGGGTTGGGTAGCGGGAGGATCGTTTTACGAGCAGTACTTC. This sequence encodes CASSPTPGWVAGGSFYEQYF. Full variable domain (rest looked up from reference TRBV19 and TRBJ2-7): DGGITQSPKYLFRKEGQNVTLSCEQNLNHDAMYWYRQDPGQGLRLIYYSQIVNDFQKGDIAEGYSVSREKKESFPLTVTSAQKNPTAFYLCASSPTPGWVAGGSFYEQYFGPGTRLTVT.

The chain's CDR3 is CASSLAANNEQFF. The CDR3 DNA follows: TGTGCCAGCAGTCTAGCGGCAAACAATGAGCAGTTCTTC. The rearrangement uses TRBV6-1 and TRBJ2-1; 7 bases match TRBD2. Trimming at V came to 5 bases and at J to 5 bases, leaving 3 bases not matched to a gene. CDR1 MNHNS and CDR2 SASEGT come from the germline V gene. The CDR3 covers 13 residues.

This rearrangement joins TRBV6-1 to TRBJ2-2, with 11 bases lining up with TRBD2. In germline, CDR1 is MNHNS, CDR2 SASEGT. V shed 8 bases and J 2 bases; nucleotides not matched to a gene: 4. The CDR3 length is 15 residues. The CDR3 coding sequence is TGTGCCAGCGGGGGACTAGCGGTAAACACCGGGGAGCTGTTTTTT. It specifies CASGGLAVNTGELFF.

The chain couples TRBV19 to TRBJ2-2; 10 positions agree with TRBD1. CDR3 length: 15 amino acids. Germline CDR1 and CDR2: LNHDA and SQIVND (reference sequence). V lost 7 bases and J lost 5; bases outside the gene matches: 7. CDR3 protein: CASNRDRGQTGELFF. The CDR3 region has the DNA TGTGCCAGTAACCGGGACAGGGGACAAACCGGGGAGCTGTTTTTT. The variable domain in full, with the rest retrieved from reference TRBV19 and TRBJ2-2, is DGGITQSPKYLFRKEGQNVTLSCEQNLNHDAMYWYRQDPGQGLRLIYYSQIVNDFQKGDIAEGYSVSREKKESFPLTVTSAQKNPTAFYLCASNRDRGQTGELFFGEGSRLTVL.

The rearrangement uses TRBV1 and TRBJ2-1; TRBD2, the table's D call, lacks a check against the DNA. TRBV1 is classified as a pseudogene. The CDR3 is 16 amino acids. CDR3 nucleotides: TGCACCAGCAGCCCCGAGCGGGAGGGCTCCTACAATGAGCAGTTCTTC. Its protein product is CTSSPEREGSYNEQFF.

The rearrangement links TRBV11-2 to TRBJ2-7; 7 bases agree with TRBD1. J was trimmed by 2 bases and V by 1 base; bases with no gene match: 5. The CDR3 has 15 amino acids. CDR1 and CDR2 from the germline V gene are SGHAT and FQNNGV. The CDR3 loop reads CASSLGGGSPYEQYF. DNA for the CDR3: TGTGCCAGCAGCTTAGGAGGGGGCAGTCCCTACGAGCAGTACTTC.

The chain carries TRBV30 and TRBJ1-1, with D maybe TRBD1 (6 bases). V was clipped by 0 bases and J by 1 base, with 6 bases between them. The CDR3 is made up of 13 amino acids. The germline V gene has CDR1 GTSNPN and CDR2 SVGIG (reference sequence). The CDR3 region has the DNA TGTGCCTGGAGTGTAGGGGGGAACACTGAAGCTTTCTTT. Translation: CAWSVGGNTEAFF.

This clone was observed a few times. The chain uses TRBV7-9 and TRBJ1-2; D remains unclear. Germline V gene sequence: CDR1 SEHNR, CDR2 FQNEAQ (reference sequence). The V end lost 1 base, the J end lost 4 bases, and 13 bases lay between the germline ends. This CDR3 spans 15 amino acids. CDR3 residues: CASSLEVTSFYGYTF. In nucleotides, the CDR3 is TGTGCCAGCAGCTTAGAGGTCACGAGTTTCTATGGCTACACCTTC.

V gene TRBV9 combines with J gene TRBJ2-1, with 15 bases aligning to TRBD2. Germline trimming cut 1 base from V and 9 bases from J; bases unmatched to any gene: 14. The CDR3 has 19 amino acids. The V gene's germline CDR1 is SGDLS and CDR2 YYNGEE. CDR3 DNA: TGTGCCAGCAGCGTAACTGGACTAGCGGGAGGGCCAACCCAACCTGAGCAGTTCTTC. As protein: CASSVTGLAGGPTQPEQFF.

This chain uses TRBV27 with TRBJ2-6; possibly TRBD1 for D (5 bases). Per germline, CDR1 MNHEY and CDR2 SMNVEV (reference sequence). There are 17 residues in the CDR3. V was pared by 3 bases and J by 3 bases, with 15 bases between. Here the CDR3 DNA reads TGTGCCAGCAGTTTTTATGCAGGGTCGAGTGGGGCCAACGTCCTGACTTTC. Its protein product is CASSFYAGSSGANVLTF.

The gene calls are TRBV19 and TRBJ1-1, with no clear D. V was pared by 4 bases and J by 3 bases, with 12 bases between. This CDR3 comprises 14 residues. Germline CDR1 is LNHDA and CDR2 is SQIVND (reference sequence). The CDR3 is CASSTPWRDTEAFF. The CDR3, as DNA: TGTGCCAGTAGTACGCCTTGGAGGGACACTGAAGCTTTCTTT.

This clone was picked up a small number of times. The chain employs TRBV18 and TRBJ1-1, with D unresolved. Germline CDR1 is KGHSH and CDR2 is LQKENI. V dropped 2 bases and J dropped 4 bases, with 17 bases sitting between them. The CDR3 totals 16 residues. CDR3 sequence (DNA): TGTGCCAGCTCACCATCGATGGTAGTCAGCGGCACTGAAGCTTTCTTT. This sequence encodes CASSPSMVVSGTEAFF.

The V gene is TRBV5-1, the J gene TRBJ2-7; 7 nucleotides line up with TRBD1. Germline assignment: CDR1 SGHRS and CDR2 YFSETQ. J lost 1 base, V lost 0 bases, and 7 bases had no gene match. The CDR3 length is 16 residues. The CDR3 here is CASSLGSRGKSYEQYF. As DNA, the CDR3 is TGCGCCAGCAGCTTGGGTTCCAGGGGGAAATCCTACGAGCAGTACTTC.